These T cell receptor beta chains were read from a single sample in a study of shared clonotypes between healthy human individuals. Sequencing was performed with immunoSEQ multiplex PCR; in TCRdb, only in-frame clones are kept and a portion is missing. Among about 2.3 million clones listed, roughly 90% were seen once. The specimen was naive CD4+ T cells from PBMCs. The receptors originated from a man aged 18 to 30 in good health. Some clones in this sample may be carry-over from other donors' samples. Each CDR3 is given with its conserved first and last residue. D genes are given only for firm matches. The size entry is marked missing in some rows and otherwise reads once, few, many or a size class.

J gene: TRBJ2-3
CDR3 length: 15
V gene: TRBV27
clone size: .
D gene: TRBD2
CDR3 DNA: TGTGCCAGCAGTTTTCGGGAGGCTAGCACAGATACGCAGTATTTT
CDR3 protein: CASSFREASTDTQYF

J gene: TRBJ2-7
CDR3 length: 13
V gene: TRBV6-6
clone size: .
D gene: .
CDR3 DNA: TGTGCCAGCAGTTACCAGGACCAATACGAGCAGTACTTC
CDR3 protein: CASSYQDQYEQYF

J gene: TRBJ2-1
CDR3 length: 11
V gene: TRBV2
clone size: .
D gene: .
CDR3 DNA: TGTGCCAGCAGTGTCGGCGATGAGCAGTTCTTC
CDR3 protein: CASSVGDEQFF

J gene: TRBJ2-5
CDR3 length: 17
V gene: TRBV7-2
clone size: once
D gene: .
CDR3 DNA: TGTGCCAGCAGTTTACTCGGGAGAGGGGTGGGTGGAGAGACCCAGTACTTC
CDR3 protein: CASSLLGRGVGGETQYF

J gene: TRBJ1-1
CDR3 length: 16
V gene: TRBV27
clone size: .
D gene: TRBD1
CDR3 DNA: TGTGCCAGCAGTTTAAAGGGACAGGGATCGCACACTGAAGCTTTCTTT
CDR3 protein: CASSLKGQGSHTEAFF

J gene: TRBJ2-7
CDR3 length: 14
V gene: TRBV29-1
clone size: .
D gene: TRBD2
CDR3 DNA: TGCAGCGTCGGAAAACGACTAGCGGGAGGGGAGCAGTACTTC
CDR3 protein: CSVGKRLAGGEQYF

J gene: TRBJ1-5
CDR3 length: 15
V gene: TRBV4-1
clone size: .
D gene: TRBD1
CDR3 DNA: TGCGCCAGCAGCCATTCCGGACAGGGGCCTCAGCCCCAGCATTTT
CDR3 protein: CASSHSGQGPQPQHF

J gene: TRBJ1-2
CDR3 length: 14
V gene: TRBV5-1
clone size: .
D gene: .
CDR3 DNA: TGCGCCAGCAGCTCAGCCGACTCGAACTATGGCTACACCTTC
CDR3 protein: CASSSADSNYGYTF

J gene: TRBJ2-7
CDR3 length: 16
V gene: TRBV28
clone size: .
D gene: .
CDR3 DNA: TGTGCCAGCAGGGACGGGGCTGGTGGGCCGTACTACGAGCAGTACTTC
CDR3 protein: CASRDGAGGPYYEQYF

J gene: TRBJ2-7
CDR3 length: 13
V gene: TRBV30
clone size: .
D gene: TRBD2
CDR3 DNA: TGTGCCTGGAGGAAAAGCGGGAGTTACGAGCAGTACTTC
CDR3 protein: CAWRKSGSYEQYF

J gene: TRBJ2-1
CDR3 length: 11
V gene: TRBV2
clone size: .
D gene: .
CDR3 DNA: TGTGCCACTACAGGCTACAATGAGCAGTTCTTC
CDR3 protein: CATTGYNEQFF